These 2 T cell receptor beta chains share one sample of origin, sequenced in a study of blood T cell repertoires in COVID-19. Only in-frame clones appear in the TCRdb table, and some are missing; sequencing was by immunoSEQ multiplex PCR. The sample lists more than 200,000 clones, under 90% seen once, with roughly 4% in the top ten. The sequencing input was PBMCs or T cells enriched from blood (not recorded which). These receptors were taken from a woman aged 25 to 39 with acute COVID-19.

The gene calls are TRBV4-2 and TRBJ2-1; the D is unclear. With 4 bases removed from V and 3 bases from J, the gap between germline ends came to 25 bases. The CDR3 is 19 residues long. Germline CDR1 and CDR2: LGHNA and YNFKEQ. Written as DNA, the CDR3 is TGTGCCAGCAGCCTTTTTCTCCGACCGGCCTCAGGCTTCTACAATGAGCAGTTCTTC. Amino acid sequence: CASSLFLRPASGFYNEQFF.

The J gene is TRBJ1-1, the V gene TRBV11-2; D is ambiguous. The CDR3 has 14 amino acids. Germline-derived CDR1 and CDR2 are SGHAT and FQNNGV. Deletions cut 0 bases from V and 3 bases from J, with 8 bases between. CDR3 protein: CASSLEDRYTEAFF. Written as DNA, the CDR3 is TGTGCCAGCAGCTTAGAAGATAGATACACTGAAGCTTTCTTT.